The entry that follows covers one T cell receptor beta chain sequence. The sample originates from a study of shared clonotypes between healthy human individuals. Study-level background: Per donor, three plates held CD4 naive cells, three held CD4 memory, two held CD8 naive and one held CD8 memory.

Replicate PCRs from sorted subsets contained roughly 190 ng DNA, which is 30,000 to 35,000 T cell genomes. Generated by immunoSEQ multiplex PCR, the TCRdb table keeps only in-frame clones and is missing some. Here the sample spans some 2,000,000 clones, about 95% being singletons. This CDR3 spans 14 amino acids. CDR1 and CDR2 (germline): SQVTM, ANQGSEA. The V gene lost 6 bases and the J gene lost 6 bases, with 18 bases spanning the gap. The naive CD8 fraction comprised CD45RO-negative cells positively selected for CCR7 and excluded terminally differentiated effector memory CD45RA+ cells. The source is a man aged 18 to 30 in good health. Sequencing was carried out using naive CD8+ T cells sorted from blood. This chain connects TRBV29-1 to TRBJ2-1; a weak D match, TRBD1 (6 bases). The CDR3 sequence: CSVTTGIGGNEQFF. In DNA form, the CDR3 reads TGCAGCGTCACAACAGGGATCGGAGGCAATGAGCAGTTCTTC.